Listed below are T cell receptor beta chains from one sample, sequenced in a study of T cell repertoires in cytomegalovirus infection. TCRdb reanalysed the reads using MiXCR and keeps one entry per CDR3 protein. The sample records about 150,000 distinct CDR3 sequences, 32% being singletons. Their antigen targets remain unknown. Sequences were derived from CD8+ T cells from cultured PBMCs, sampled from culture after CMV antigen stimulation. Receptors were obtained from a human donor in good health (CMV status not recorded). Some clones in this sample may be carry-over from other donors' samples. Each CDR3 is given with its conserved first and last residue. D genes are given only for firm matches. Clone size is not always given. Where it is, it says once, few, many or a class for expanded clones.

v_call	d_call	clone_size	j_call	cdr3_aa	cdr3_nt
TRBV6-1	.	many	TRBJ1-5	CASSLLSGSNQPQHF	TGTGCCAGCAGCCTCCTATCAGGGAGCAATCAGCCCCAGCATTTT
TRBV7-6	.	few	TRBJ1-2	CASSQGGGSYGYTF	TGTGCCAGCAGCCAAGGTGGGGGCTCCTATGGCTACACCTTC
TRBV28	TRBD1	.	TRBJ2-1	CASSQPRQGPYNEQFF	TGTGCCAGCAGTCAACCCCGACAGGGTCCCTACAATGAGCAGTTCTTC
TRBV6-1	.	few	TRBJ2-7	CASSEVGSLDEQYF	TGTGCCAGCAGTGAAGTGGGCAGCCTCGACGAGCAGTACTTC
TRBV6-5	.	.	TRBJ2-7	CASSLFISGNEQYF	TGTGCCAGCAGTCTTTTCATCTCAGGGAACGAGCAGTACTTC
TRBV27	TRBD2	few	TRBJ2-1	CASSQGTSGDNEQFF	TGTGCCAGCAGTCAAGGGACTAGCGGGGACAATGAGCAGTTCTTC
TRBV2	TRBD1	.	TRBJ2-7	CASRDRAYEQYF	TGTGCCAGCAGGGACAGGGCGTACGAGCAGTACTTC
TRBV28	.	many	TRBJ2-7	CASSFPGVNEQYF	TGTGCCAGCAGTTTTCCTGGGGTCAACGAGCAGTACTTC
TRBV5-4	TRBD1	.	TRBJ1-6	CASSLGRGTGGSPLHF	TGTGCCAGCAGCTTGGGGCGGGGTACAGGGGGTTCACCCCTCCACTTT
TRBV4-2	TRBD2	few	TRBJ2-3	CASSQETSGGPTDTQYF	TGTGCCAGCAGCCAAGAGACTAGCGGGGGGCCCACAGATACGCAGTATTTT